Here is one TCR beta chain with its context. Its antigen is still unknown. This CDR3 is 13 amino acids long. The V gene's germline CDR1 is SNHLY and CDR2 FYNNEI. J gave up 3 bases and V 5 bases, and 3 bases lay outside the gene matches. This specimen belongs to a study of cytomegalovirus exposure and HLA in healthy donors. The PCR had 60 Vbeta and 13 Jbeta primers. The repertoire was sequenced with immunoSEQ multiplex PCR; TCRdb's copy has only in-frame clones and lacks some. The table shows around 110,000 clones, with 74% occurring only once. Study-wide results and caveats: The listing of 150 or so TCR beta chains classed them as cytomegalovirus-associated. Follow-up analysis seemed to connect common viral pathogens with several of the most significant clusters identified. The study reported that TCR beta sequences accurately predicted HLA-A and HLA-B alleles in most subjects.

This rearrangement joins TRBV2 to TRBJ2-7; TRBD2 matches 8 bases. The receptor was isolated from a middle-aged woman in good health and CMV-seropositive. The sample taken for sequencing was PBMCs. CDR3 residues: CASSPGTSYEQYF. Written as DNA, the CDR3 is TGTGCCAGCAGTCCCGGGACTAGCTACGAGCAGTACTTC.